The TCR beta chain under discussion was sequenced for a study of OX40 agonist ivuxolimab in advanced cancers. Study background: Enrollees could have had prior anti-PD-1, anti-PD-L1 or anti-CTLA-4 therapy, which more than 30% had received. Regarding the study as a whole: With doses of 0.1 to 3.0 mg/kg, CD4+ and CD8+ blood T cells had undergone clonal expansion by week 6. Among the lowest peripheral clonal expansion occurred in 0.1-3.0 mg/kg partial responders.

Germline loops: CDR1 MRHNA, CDR2 SNTAGT. The CDR3 has 15 amino acids. Trimming removed 6 bases at V and 0 bases at J, with 12 bases between. Data came from immunoSEQ multiplex PCR; TCRdb stores just in-frame clones and leaves some out. The table lists under 50,000 clones, almost 80% of them singletons, with over 7% in the top ten. As to this clone: What it binds is not known.

The V gene is TRBV6-4, the J gene TRBJ1-3; perhaps TRBD1 as D (6 bases). The source was CD4+ or CD8+ T cells sorted from blood, collected in a trial of the OX40 agonist ivuxolimab. The source of this sequence is an adult with an advanced solid tumor such as melanoma, head and neck, liver or kidney cancer. The CDR3 region has the DNA TGTGCCAGCAGAGGACAGTTGACCTCTGGAAACACCATATATTTT. Translating gives CASRGQLTSGNTIYF.